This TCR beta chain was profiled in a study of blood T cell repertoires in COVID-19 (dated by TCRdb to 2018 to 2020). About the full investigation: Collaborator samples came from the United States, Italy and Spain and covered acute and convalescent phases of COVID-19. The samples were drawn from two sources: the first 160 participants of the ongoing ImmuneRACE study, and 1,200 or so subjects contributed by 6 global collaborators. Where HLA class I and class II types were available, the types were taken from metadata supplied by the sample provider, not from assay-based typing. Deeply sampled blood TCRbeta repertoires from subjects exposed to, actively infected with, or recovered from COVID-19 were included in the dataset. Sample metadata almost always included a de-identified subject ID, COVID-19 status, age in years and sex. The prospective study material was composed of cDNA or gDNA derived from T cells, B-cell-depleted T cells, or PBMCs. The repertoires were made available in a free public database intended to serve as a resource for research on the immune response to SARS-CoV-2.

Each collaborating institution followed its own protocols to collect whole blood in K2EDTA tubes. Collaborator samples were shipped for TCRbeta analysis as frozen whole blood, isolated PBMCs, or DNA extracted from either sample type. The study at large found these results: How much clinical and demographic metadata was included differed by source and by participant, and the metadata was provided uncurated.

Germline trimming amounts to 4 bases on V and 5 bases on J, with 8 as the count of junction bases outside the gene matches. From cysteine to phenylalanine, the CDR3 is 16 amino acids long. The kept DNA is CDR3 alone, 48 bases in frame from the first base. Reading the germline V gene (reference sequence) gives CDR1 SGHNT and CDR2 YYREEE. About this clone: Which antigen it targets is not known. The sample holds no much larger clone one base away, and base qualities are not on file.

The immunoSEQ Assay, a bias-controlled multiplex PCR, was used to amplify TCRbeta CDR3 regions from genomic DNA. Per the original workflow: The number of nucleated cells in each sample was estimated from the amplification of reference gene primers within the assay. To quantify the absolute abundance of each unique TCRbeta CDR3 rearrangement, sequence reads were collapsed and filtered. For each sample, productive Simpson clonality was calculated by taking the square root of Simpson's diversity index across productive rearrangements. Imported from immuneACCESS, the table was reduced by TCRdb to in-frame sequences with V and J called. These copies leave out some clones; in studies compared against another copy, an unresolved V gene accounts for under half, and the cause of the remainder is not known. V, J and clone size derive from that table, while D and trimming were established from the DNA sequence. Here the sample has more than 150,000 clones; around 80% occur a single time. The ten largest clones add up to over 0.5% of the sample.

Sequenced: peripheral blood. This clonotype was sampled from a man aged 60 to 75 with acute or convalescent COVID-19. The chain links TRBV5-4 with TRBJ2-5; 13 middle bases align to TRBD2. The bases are TGTGCCAGCAGCCAGGGACTAGCGGGGCGCGGGGAGACCCAGTACTTC. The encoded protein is CASSQGLAGRGETQYF.